The entry below describes one T cell receptor beta chain. The sample belongs to a study of blood T cell repertoires in COVID-19. Generated by immunoSEQ multiplex PCR, the TCRdb table keeps only in-frame clones and is missing some. The sample holds some 180,000 clones, 90% seen once. The sequence was collected from a middle-aged man with acute or convalescent COVID-19. The source material was peripheral blood.

CDR3 loop: CASSYGQRKIQSGANVLTF. CDR3 nucleotides: TGTGCCAGCAGCTATGGACAGCGGAAAATCCAGTCTGGGGCCAACGTCCTGACTTTC. The chain links TRBV7-8 to TRBJ2-6, with D possibly being TRBD1 (6 bases). CDR1 and CDR2 from the germline V gene are SGHVS and FQNEAQ. The CDR3 has 19 residues. Trimming removed 4 bases at V and 1 base at J, with 20 bases between.